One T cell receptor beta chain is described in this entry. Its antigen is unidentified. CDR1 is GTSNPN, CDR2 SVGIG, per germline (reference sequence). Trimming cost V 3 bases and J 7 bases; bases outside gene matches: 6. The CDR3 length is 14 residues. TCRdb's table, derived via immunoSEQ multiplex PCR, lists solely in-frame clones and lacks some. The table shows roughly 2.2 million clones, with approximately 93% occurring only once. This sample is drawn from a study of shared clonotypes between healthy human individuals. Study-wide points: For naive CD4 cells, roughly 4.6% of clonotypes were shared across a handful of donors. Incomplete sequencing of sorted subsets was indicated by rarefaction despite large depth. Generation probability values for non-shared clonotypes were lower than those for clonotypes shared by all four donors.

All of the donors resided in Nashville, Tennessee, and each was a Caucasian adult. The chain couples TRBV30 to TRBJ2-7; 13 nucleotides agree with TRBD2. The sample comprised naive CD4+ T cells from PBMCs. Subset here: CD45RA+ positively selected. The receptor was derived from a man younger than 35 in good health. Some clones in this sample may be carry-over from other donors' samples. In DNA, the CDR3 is TGTGCCTGGAGAATGTTGACTAGCGGGAGGGAGCAGTACTTC. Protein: CAWRMLTSGREQYF.